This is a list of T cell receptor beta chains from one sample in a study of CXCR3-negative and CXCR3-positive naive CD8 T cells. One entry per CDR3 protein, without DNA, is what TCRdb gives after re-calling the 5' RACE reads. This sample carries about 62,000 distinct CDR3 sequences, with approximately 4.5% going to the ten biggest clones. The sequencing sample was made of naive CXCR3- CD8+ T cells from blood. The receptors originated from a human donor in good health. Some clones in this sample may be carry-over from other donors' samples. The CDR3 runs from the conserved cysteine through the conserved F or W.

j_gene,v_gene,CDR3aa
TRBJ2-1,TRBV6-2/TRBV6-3,CASSSPTSGGGNEQFF
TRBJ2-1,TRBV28,CASTGEGYNEQFF
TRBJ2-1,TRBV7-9,CASSRDLNEQFF
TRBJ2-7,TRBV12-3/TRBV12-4,CASSPPRDFYEQYF
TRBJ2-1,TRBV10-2,CASSESLLAGGLSYNEQFF
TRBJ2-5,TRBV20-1,CSATTGGKKTQYF
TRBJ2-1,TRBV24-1,CATSDRDREVDEQFF
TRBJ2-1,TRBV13,CASSLGLGPTNRCEQFF
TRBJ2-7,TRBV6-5,CASSYSSIGSEQYF
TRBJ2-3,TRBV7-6,CASSLVRQGSTDTQYF
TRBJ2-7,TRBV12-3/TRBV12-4,CASSPTGFNEQYF
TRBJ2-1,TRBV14,CASSPHVNEQFF
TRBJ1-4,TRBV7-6,CASSVGDGFNEKLFF
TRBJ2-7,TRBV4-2,CASSQEGTSIYEQYF
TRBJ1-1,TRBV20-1,CSVQISYTEAFF
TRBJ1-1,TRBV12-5,CASGLFGSRGQNTEAFF
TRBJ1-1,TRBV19,CASSFGRTEAFF
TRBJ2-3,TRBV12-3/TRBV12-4,CASSYPLPGATDTQYF
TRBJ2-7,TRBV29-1,CSVGQGFGAYEQYF
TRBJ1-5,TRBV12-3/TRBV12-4,CASSFEGGGQPQHF
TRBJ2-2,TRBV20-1,CSARLPGQGAGELFF
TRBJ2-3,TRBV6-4,CASSPSGGTTDTQYF
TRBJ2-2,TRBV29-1,CSVEDVSEGANTGELFF